The following is a T cell receptor beta chain sequence with its context. These data are taken from a study of T cells in Graves' hyperthyroidism and ophthalmopathy. With V trimmed by 5 bases and J by 2 bases, 5 bases remained unmatched. Germline loops: CDR1 DFQATT, CDR2 SNEGSKA (reference sequence). CDR3 length equals 14 residues. Amplified TCR beta CDR3 regions derived from RNA transcripts. HTBI primers were used for first-round RT-PCR of the TCR CDR3. TCRdb recomputed calls from the multiplex PCR reads with MiXCR, one row per CDR3 protein. This sample has 350,000 or so distinct CDR3 sequences, with under 25% found just once.

The sequencing input was blood. The sequence came from a woman aged 45-59 years with Graves' hyperthyroidism. The chain uses TRBV20-1 and TRBJ2-1, with 8 bases identical to TRBD2. The CDR3 bases are TGCAGTGCTCAATCGGGAGGGCCCTACAATGAGCAGTTCTTC. Protein sequence: CSAQSGGPYNEQFF.